These 16 T cell receptor beta chains came from one sample sequenced in a study of neoadjuvant nivolumab and ipilimumab in lung cancer. The assay was immunoSEQ multiplex PCR, and TCRdb's table has in-frame clones only and misses some. The sample has 30,000 or so clones, 92% seen once. Sequencing was performed on peripheral blood, taken after neoadjuvant nivolumab, alone or with ipilimumab, at or shortly before surgery. The receptors were gathered from an adult with non-small cell lung cancer.

The chain joins TRBV18 to TRBJ1-2; the D gene is possibly TRBD1 (5 bases). Germline loops: CDR1 KGHSH, CDR2 LQKENI. The ends were cut back, 2 bases at V and 0 bases at J, with 19 bases in the middle. The CDR3 is 18 amino acids. CDR3 residues: CASSPVDSYLNSNYGYTF. The CDR3 nucleotides read TGTGCCAGCTCACCAGTCGACAGCTACCTAAACTCTAACTATGGCTACACCTTC.

The rearrangement links TRBV29-1 to TRBJ2-5, with TRBD1 identical over 7 bases. The length of the CDR3 is 15 residues. Unmatched junction bases numbered 15, after V lost 7 bases and J lost 4 bases. CDR1 is SQVTM and CDR2 is ANQGSEA in the germline V gene. The CDR3 region is CSGRRQGGVGETQYF. Written as DNA, the CDR3 is TGCAGCGGCCGCCGACAGGGTGGAGTGGGAGAGACCCAGTACTTC.

The chain carries TRBV5-1 and TRBJ2-1, with 9 nucleotides matching TRBD1. Germline V lookup: CDR1 SGHRS, CDR2 YFSETQ. This CDR3 is 14 amino acids long. Trimming removed 0 bases from V and 9 bases from J; junction bases left unmatched: 4. CDR3 DNA sequence: TGCGCCAGCAGCTTGGTGGGACAGGGCTCTGAGCAGTTCTTC. The encoded protein is CASSLVGQGSEQFF.

J is TRBJ2-3 and V is TRBV5-1; D possibly matches TRBD1 or TRBD2 (5 bases each). The CDR3 is made up of 14 amino acids. Trimming pared 1 base from V and 1 base from J, leaving 7 bases between. From germline, CDR1 is SGHRS and CDR2 YFSETQ. The CDR3 here is CASSLWDRTDTQYF. As DNA, the CDR3 is TGCGCCAGCAGCTTGTGGGACCGCACAGATACGCAGTATTTT.

The chain is built from TRBV2 and TRBJ1-5, with D unclear. Trimming removed 4 bases at V and 6 bases at J, with 10 bases between. Germline lookup yields CDR1 SNHLY and CDR2 FYNNEI. The CDR3 runs 13 residues. CDR3 bases: TGTGCCAGCAGTGTGGGTCGCGGTCAGCCCCAGCATTTT. Translating it yields CASSVGRGQPQHF. Full variable domain (remainder filled in from reference TRBV2 and TRBJ1-5): EPEVTQTPSHQVTQMGQEVILRCVPISNHLYFYWYRQILGQKVEFLVSFYNNEISEKSEIFDDQFSVERPDGSNFTLKIRSTKLEDSAMYFCASSVGRGQPQHFGDGTRLSIL.

This rearrangement joins TRBV19 to TRBJ1-5, with TRBD1 matching over 8 bases. V trimming: 9 bases; J trimming: 2 bases; junction bases outside the gene matches: 12. From germline, CDR1 is LNHDA and CDR2 SQIVND (reference sequence). The CDR3 loop spans 16 amino acids. CDR3 sequence: CASWDRSTGGNQPQHF. CDR3 coding DNA: TGTGCCAGCTGGGACAGGTCTACGGGGGGCAATCAGCCCCAGCATTTT.

V gene TRBV7-9 combines with J gene TRBJ1-5; TRBD1 might be the D (5 bases). Trimming took off 4 bases at V and 5 bases at J, with 12 bases between the two ends. Per the germline V gene, CDR1 is SEHNR and CDR2 is FQNEAQ (reference sequence). This CDR3 comprises 14 residues. In DNA form, the CDR3 reads TGTGCCAGCAGCTCGGGGGGGGAGGATCAGCCCCAGCATTTT. This sequence encodes CASSSGGEDQPQHF.

The chain has TRBV5-4 and TRBJ2-5; D unresolved. CDR1 and CDR2 from the germline V gene are SGHNT and YYREEE (reference sequence). The V end lost 7 bases, the J end lost 3 bases, and 7 bases lay between the germline ends. There are 11 residues in the CDR3. CDR3 loop: CASRSEETQYF. The CDR3 DNA reads TGTGCCAGCCGATCCGAAGAGACCCAGTACTTC.

The chain employs TRBV4-1 and TRBJ2-1; 8 bases align to TRBD2. The germline CDR1 and CDR2 sequences are MGHRA and YSYEKL. This CDR3 region has 16 residues. V was clipped by 0 bases and J by 3 bases; unmatched bases: 4. CDR3 nucleotides: TGCGCCAGCAGCCAAGATGAGGCGGGAGGCTACAATGAGCAGTTCTTC. It is translated as CASSQDEAGGYNEQFF.

The chain employs TRBV5-6 and TRBJ2-7, with 10 positions matching TRBD2. CDR3 length: 18 residues. Germline CDR1 reads SGHDT; CDR2 reads YYEEEE. The V segment lost 2 bases and the J segment 7 bases; nucleotides outside the gene matches: 18. The DNA for the CDR3 is TGTGCCAGCAGCTTCTTCTTAGCGGGAGGCCCCCTGGGGGAAGAGCAGTACTTC. This gives the protein CASSFFLAGGPLGEEQYF.

The V and J genes are TRBV6-6 and TRBJ2-7; D might be TRBD1 (6 bases). Trimming took off 4 bases at V and 3 bases at J, with 10 bases between the two ends. CDR3 length equals 13 residues. Germline CDR1 reads MNHNY; CDR2 reads SVGAGI (reference sequence). The CDR3 is CASSLGAVYEQYF. For the CDR3, the DNA is TGTGCCAGCAGTTTGGGGGCTGTCTACGAGCAGTACTTC.

This chain connects TRBV2 to TRBJ1-3; D might be TRBD1 (5 bases). The germline V and J ends were trimmed by 3 bases and 2 bases, with 14 bases remaining between them. This CDR3 is 16 amino acids long. The germline CDR1 and CDR2 sequences are SNHLY and FYNNEI. The CDR3 nucleotides are TGTGCCAGCAGTGACCCCGGGACGCATACTGGAAACACCATATATTTT. This gives the protein CASSDPGTHTGNTIYF.

This clone has a single count. The chain recombines TRBV2 with TRBJ2-7; D is ambiguous. V dropped 4 bases and J dropped 2 bases, with 3 bases sitting between them. Germline loops: CDR1 SNHLY, CDR2 FYNNEI. This CDR3 comprises 11 residues. CDR3 nucleotide sequence: TGTGCCAGCAGTGTCACCTACGAGCAGTACTTC. Translating it yields CASSVTYEQYF.

CDR3 sequence: CASSEAPMDTQYF. CDR3 coding DNA: TGTGCCAGCAGTGAAGCGCCAATGGATACGCAGTATTTT. The chain has TRBV6-1 and TRBJ2-3; D remains unclear. Germline-derived CDR1 and CDR2 are MNHNS and SASEGT. V was cut by 0 bases and J by 6 bases, with 7 bases left in between. CDR3 size: 13 residues.

A single count supports this clone. CDR3 amino acids: CASSPRAYHGYTF. The CDR3 region has the DNA TGTGCCAGCTCCCCCCGGGCCTACCATGGCTACACCTTC. The J gene is TRBJ1-2, the V gene TRBV6-1, with D unclear. The germline CDR1 and CDR2 sequences are MNHNS and SASEGT. Trimming removed 8 bases at V and 6 bases at J, with 16 bases between. This CDR3 has 13 residues.

The V call is TRBV11-2, the J call TRBJ2-2, with D uncertain. V was clipped by 3 bases and J by 7 bases, with 6 bases between them. Looked up from germline, CDR1 is SGHAT and CDR2 is FQNNGV. This CDR3 has 12 amino acids. The CDR3 here is CASSFVFGELFF. In DNA form, the CDR3 reads TGTGCCAGCAGCTTTGTCTTCGGGGAGCTGTTTTTT.